Following are 24 T cell receptor beta chains from one sample sequenced in a study of OX40 agonist ivuxolimab in advanced cancers. Sequenced by immunoSEQ multiplex PCR; TCRdb stores in-frame clones only, minus some. The table lists roughly 70,000 clones, over 75% of them singletons. Sequenced material: CD4+ or CD8+ T cells sorted from blood, taken in a trial of the OX40 agonist ivuxolimab. Receptors were obtained from an adult with an advanced solid tumor such as melanoma, head and neck, liver or kidney cancer.

The V and J genes are TRBV5-1 and TRBJ2-5; TRBD2 matches 12 bases. The CDR3 is made up of 16 amino acids. CDR1 SGHRS and CDR2 YFSETQ come from the germline V gene. The V and J ends lost 4 bases and 4 bases, in that order; junction bases with no gene match: 8. CDR3 sequence (DNA): TGCGCCAGCAGCCCGCCTAGCGGGGGGGCGGGAGAGACCCAGTACTTC. Its protein is CASSPPSGGAGETQYF.

The chain links TRBV4-1 to TRBJ1-5, with TRBD1 matching over 7 bases. Germline assignment: CDR1 MGHRA and CDR2 YSYEKL. The V gene end was trimmed by 3 bases and the J gene end by 0 bases; junction bases not matched to a gene: 11. This CDR3 comprises 18 residues. The CDR3 sequence is CASSHPRTGPYSNQPQHF. The CDR3 DNA reads TGCGCCAGCAGCCATCCCCGGACAGGCCCGTATAGCAATCAGCCCCAGCATTTT.

Worth noting for this clone: Other DNA variants within this sample encode the same CDR3. The V gene is TRBV7-6, the J gene TRBJ1-4; tentative D call: TRBD1 (5 bases). The CDR3 length is 14 residues. Germline-derived CDR1 and CDR2 are SGHVS and FNYEAQ. Trimming cost V 1 base and J 5 bases, with 8 bases left between them. The CDR3 loop reads CASSLGQGNEKLFF. CDR3 DNA: TGTGCCAGCAGCTTAGGCCAGGGAAATGAAAAACTGTTTTTT.

The rearrangement links TRBV18 to TRBJ1-2; possibly TRBD1 for D (5 bases). The CDR3 extends over 15 amino acids. Germline lookup yields CDR1 KGHSH and CDR2 LQKENI. The ends were cut back, 6 bases at V and 2 bases at J, with 16 bases in the middle. The CDR3 DNA sequence: TGTGCCAGCTCCCTACGCCGGGGGGAGAACTATGGCTACACCTTC. This sequence encodes CASSLRRGENYGYTF.

The chain has TRBV6-5 and TRBJ2-5; D is possibly TRBD1 (6 bases). The germline V gene encodes CDR1 MNHEY and CDR2 SVGAGI. The length of the CDR3 is 14 residues. Trimming took off 2 bases at V and 5 bases at J, with 12 bases between the two ends. The CDR3 protein is CASSYLQGSETQYF. The CDR3 DNA reads as TGTGCCAGCAGTTACCTACAGGGAAGCGAGACCCAGTACTTC.

V gene TRBV6-5 combines with J gene TRBJ1-6; no firm D call. In germline, CDR1 is MNHEY, CDR2 SVGAGI. Trimming took off 5 bases at V and 5 bases at J, with 10 bases between the two ends. The CDR3 is made up of 14 amino acids. The CDR3 reads CASSPDGDNSPLHF. The CDR3 DNA sequence: TGTGCCAGCAGTCCCGACGGGGATAATTCACCCCTCCACTTT.

The chain couples TRBV7-2 to TRBJ1-2; tentative D call: TRBD1 (5 bases). V was cut by 4 bases and J by 6 bases, with 15 bases left in between. The germline gives CDR1 SGHTA, CDR2 FQGNSA. CDR3 length equals 14 residues. CDR3 region: CASSSTAGTDGYTF. CDR3 coding DNA: TGTGCCAGCAGCTCAACCGCCGGGACGGATGGCTACACCTTC.

This chain uses TRBV19 with TRBJ1-4; D is uncertain. CDR3 size: 14 residues. Germline lookup yields CDR1 LNHDA and CDR2 SQIVND (reference sequence). V lost 3 bases and J lost 8, with 13 bases in between. CDR3: CASSIPRSGEKLFF. CDR3 nucleotide sequence: TGTGCCAGTAGTATTCCCCGCTCCGGGGAAAAACTGTTTTTT.

This chain links TRBV2 with TRBJ1-4; D remains ambiguous. CDR1 is SNHLY, CDR2 FYNNEI, per germline. The CDR3 has 15 residues. V was trimmed by 6 bases and J by 8 bases, leaving 19 bases between them. The CDR3 loop reads CASSARKLETEKLFF. The CDR3 coding sequence is TGTGCCAGCAGCGCAAGAAAGTTGGAGACCGAAAAACTGTTTTTT.

The V call is TRBV6-5, the J call TRBJ2-3; 8 nucleotides agree with TRBD2. Looked up from germline, CDR1 is MNHEY and CDR2 is SVGAGI. V lost 6 bases to trimming and J lost 4 bases; unmatched junction nucleotides: 9. The CDR3 is 15 amino acids. The CDR3 loop reads CASSRTGLGADTQYF. The CDR3 DNA reads as TGTGCCAGCAGCCGTACGGGACTAGGGGCAGATACGCAGTATTTT.

This clone was seen just once. The chain carries TRBV6-6 and TRBJ2-5, with D perhaps TRBD1 (6 bases). The germline gives CDR1 MNHNY, CDR2 SVGAGI (reference sequence). Trimming removed 3 bases at V and 5 bases at J, with 16 bases between. This CDR3 spans 15 amino acids. The CDR3 is CASSYPTGLGETQYF. The CDR3, as DNA: TGTGCCAGCAGTTATCCCACAGGGCTTGGGGAGACCCAGTACTTC.

This rearrangement joins TRBV7-2 to TRBJ2-2; perhaps D is TRBD1 or TRBD2 (6 bases each). The CDR3 has 16 amino acids. CDR1 and CDR2 from the germline V gene are SGHTA and FQGNSA. V lost 1 base and J lost 4, with 13 bases in between. Here the CDR3 reads CASSLVWGAGTGELFF. The CDR3 DNA sequence: TGTGCCAGCAGCTTAGTATGGGGGGCCGGCACCGGGGAGCTGTTTTTT.

This chain joins TRBV12-5 and TRBJ2-1, with 8 bases fitting TRBD1. V was pared by 3 bases and J by 8 bases, with 6 bases of the junction left unmatched. The CDR3 is 14 amino acids. Per the germline V gene, CDR1 is LGHNT and CDR2 is FRNRAP. This chain's CDR3 is CASGLETGVYEQFF. CDR3 sequence (DNA): TGTGCTAGTGGTTTAGAGACAGGGGTTTATGAGCAGTTCTTC. The full variable domain, completed using reference TRBV12-5 and TRBJ2-1, is DARVTQTPRHKVTEMGQEVTMRCQPILGHNTVFWYRQTMMQGLELLAYFRNRAPLDDSGMPKDRFSAEMPDATLATLKIQPSEPRDSAVYFCASGLETGVYEQFFGPGTRLTVL.

The V call is TRBV18, the J call TRBJ2-1; TRBD2 matches 8 bases. With 6 bases clipped from V and 6 bases from J, the junction kept 10 bases outside the gene matches. Looked up from germline, CDR1 is KGHSH and CDR2 is LQKENI. This CDR3 comprises 15 residues. CDR3 loop: CASSLAGLGGNEQFF. The CDR3 region has the DNA TGTGCCAGCTCCCTCGCGGGACTAGGGGGCAATGAGCAGTTCTTC.

The chain couples TRBV7-3 to TRBJ2-3, with D unclear. From germline, CDR1 is SGHTA and CDR2 FQGTGA. The V gene lost 2 bases and the J gene lost 4 bases, with 16 bases spanning the gap. The CDR3 runs to 16 residues. The DNA of the CDR3 is TGTGCCAGCAGCTTACACACCCCTCAAGGCCCAGATACGCAGTATTTT. Translated, it gives CASSLHTPQGPDTQYF.

V is TRBV6-5 and J is TRBJ2-7; D is possibly TRBD2 (5 bases). The V end was cut by 6 bases, the J end by 2 bases, with 17 bases between. CDR1 is MNHEY, CDR2 SVGAGI, per germline. CDR3 size: 15 residues. The CDR3 sequence: CASSPGKGFTYEQYF. In DNA, the CDR3 is TGTGCCAGCAGCCCCGGGAAGGGTTTCACCTACGAGCAGTACTTC.

This chain joins TRBV7-9 and TRBJ1-1, with D tentatively TRBD1 (5 bases). Trimming removed 1 base from V and 6 bases from J, with 15 bases in between. CDR1 is SEHNR, CDR2 FQNEAQ, per germline (reference sequence). CDR3 size: 15 residues. CDR3 DNA sequence: TGTGCCAGCAGCTTAGGGGACCGGGAATTCGCTGAAGCTTTCTTT. It specifies CASSLGDREFAEAFF.

The chain is built from TRBV7-7 and TRBJ2-5; D unresolved. CDR3 length equals 15 residues. Trimming removed 6 bases at V and 4 bases at J, with 18 bases between. Germline CDR1 is SSHAT and CDR2 is FNYEAQ (reference sequence). The DNA for the CDR3 is TGTGCCAGCAGTCAATCAGCTAGAGCAAGAGAGACCCAGTACTTC. It is translated as CASSQSARARETQYF.

The chain is built from TRBV6-5 and TRBJ2-3; TRBD2 agrees at 9 bases. The J segment lost 1 base and the V segment lost 8 bases, leaving 4 bases of the junction unmatched. In germline, CDR1 is MNHEY, CDR2 SVGAGI. CDR3 size: 14 residues. The CDR3 sequence is CASSLAGRTDTQYF. The CDR3 DNA sequence: TGTGCCAGCTCTCTAGCGGGGCGCACAGATACGCAGTATTTT.

As DNA, the CDR3 is TGTGCCAGCAAATATCAAGAGACCCAGTACTTC. Translated: CASKYQETQYF. The V call is TRBV2, the J call TRBJ2-5, with unresolved D. V was trimmed by 7 bases and J by 2 bases, leaving 5 bases between them. The CDR3 runs 11 residues. Germline CDR1 reads SNHLY; CDR2 reads FYNNEI.

CDR3 in DNA: TGTGCCAGTAGTACATCAGGACGGAGCTCCTATAATTCACCCCTCCACTTT. Residues: CASSTSGRSSYNSPLHF. The V and J genes are TRBV19 and TRBJ1-6; D gene uncertain. CDR3 length: 17 amino acids. The V end was cut by 4 bases, the J end by 0 bases, with 13 bases between. From germline, CDR1 is LNHDA and CDR2 SQIVND (reference sequence).

This clone has only a few counts. The CDR3 loop reads CSVEDHGTGIEQYF. Written as DNA, the CDR3 is TGCAGCGTTGAAGATCATGGGACAGGGATCGAGCAGTACTTC. The chain is built from TRBV29-1 and TRBJ2-7, with 9 nucleotides matching TRBD1. Looked up from germline, CDR1 is SQVTM and CDR2 is ANQGSEA. V shed 0 bases, J shed 6 bases, and the junction held 6 bases outside the gene matches. CDR3 length: 14 amino acids.

V is TRBV6-6 and J is TRBJ1-2, with D tentatively TRBD1 (6 bases). Germline CDR1 MNHNY, CDR2 SVGAGI (reference sequence). The ends were cut back, 6 bases at V and 6 bases at J, with 11 bases in the middle. The CDR3 contains 12 residues. This CDR3 reads CASRKQGNGYTF. The CDR3, as DNA: TGTGCCAGCAGAAAACAGGGAAATGGCTACACCTTC.

V gene TRBV21-1 combines with J gene TRBJ1-5. TRBV21-1 represents a pseudogene. The CDR3 extends over 16 amino acids. The CDR3 bases are TGTGCCAGCAGCAGGAGGGGAGGGGCGAGCAATCAGCCCCAGCATTTT. Translation: CASSRRGGASNQPQHF.